This is a list of T cell receptor beta chains from one sample in a study of cytomegalovirus exposure and HLA in healthy donors. Clones were read by immunoSEQ multiplex PCR, and TCRdb kept only the in-frame ones, dropping some. The data contain more than 120,000 clones, 78% of them singletons. The source material was PBMCs. These receptors all come from a middle-aged woman in good health and CMV-seropositive. The CDR3 runs from the conserved cysteine through the conserved F or W. Clone size is shown for a subset of rows, as once, few, many or a class of expanded clone.

clone_size	v_call	j_call	cdr3_aa
-	TRBV9	TRBJ1-3	CASSVETAIPGNTIYF
-	TRBV7-9	TRBJ1-5	CSSSLGEQPQHF
-	TRBV6-5	TRBJ1-1	CASINRGLGNTEAFF
-	TRBV19	TRBJ2-2	CASRLTGSSGELFF
-	TRBV11-2	TRBJ2-3	CASSPQGTSGSQDTQYF
-	TRBV18	TRBJ2-5	CASSPAGGAGETQYF
-	TRBV7-9	TRBJ2-4	CASTVGRRGDIQYF
-	TRBV6-5	TRBJ1-1	CASSYQLIMNTEAFF
-	TRBV28	TRBJ1-1	CASTPHGQGDTEAFF
-	TRBV19	TRBJ2-1	CASSNTRTYNEQFF
-	TRBV5-1	TRBJ2-5	CASSPNTGTGQETQYF
-	TRBV5-1	TRBJ2-7	CASSLGLAGASYEQYF
-	TRBV28	TRBJ1-5	CASRGFEESSGQPQHF
few	TRBV7-6	TRBJ2-3	CASSLGTPGGGTDTQYF
once	TRBV27	TRBJ2-5	CASSLSSSGRAGRETQYF
once	TRBV29-1	TRBJ2-1	CSVPPGLAGVEQFF
once	TRBV5-6	TRBJ1-5	CASSAGVTQPQHF
-	TRBV6-1	-	CASSMREQYF
few	TRBV5-1	TRBJ1-5	CASSLTGLSNQPQHF
-	TRBV6-6	-	CASRNQRGSYEQYF
-	TRBV10-3	TRBJ2-5	CAISLVAGEETQYF
-	TRBV28	TRBJ1-4	CASSSPGQGANEKLFF
-	TRBV11-2	TRBJ2-3	CASSRAGESTDTQYF
once	TRBV6-6	TRBJ2-7	CASSLREAKNEQYF
once	TRBV2	TRBJ2-2	CASSASSWTGELFF
-	TRBV5-1	TRBJ2-2	CASRETGELFF
-	TRBV7-6	TRBJ1-2	CASSLQGQYGYTF
-	TRBV5-4	TRBJ2-1	CASSLLAGFYNEQFF
few	TRBV10-3	TRBJ2-5	CAISGTAQETQYF
-	TRBV7-9	TRBJ1-3	CASSPQLFSGNTIYF
-	TRBV7-6	TRBJ1-5	CASSLLLGQEDSNQPQHF
few	TRBV7-3	TRBJ2-6	CASSPGQAGANVLTF
few	TRBV7-3	TRBJ2-1	CASSSSGSQQFF
-	TRBV30	TRBJ1-2	CAWSAAGGYTF
-	TRBV2	TRBJ2-3	CASSFRFTDTQYF
-	TRBV5-6	TRBJ1-1	CASSWGDRGETEAFF
-	TRBV20-1	TRBJ2-7	CSAGTGGEQYF
few	TRBV6-6	TRBJ1-5	CASSRNRESNQPQHF
-	TRBV7-3	TRBJ2-3	CASSLTSGSGDTQYF
-	TRBV18	TRBJ1-1	CASSPRGEATEAFF
-	TRBV27	TRBJ1-1	CASSLYPTENTEAFF
-	TRBV7-2	TRBJ2-1	CASSFFSGRASNEQFF
-	TRBV15	TRBJ2-7	CATSRGLAGAYEQYF